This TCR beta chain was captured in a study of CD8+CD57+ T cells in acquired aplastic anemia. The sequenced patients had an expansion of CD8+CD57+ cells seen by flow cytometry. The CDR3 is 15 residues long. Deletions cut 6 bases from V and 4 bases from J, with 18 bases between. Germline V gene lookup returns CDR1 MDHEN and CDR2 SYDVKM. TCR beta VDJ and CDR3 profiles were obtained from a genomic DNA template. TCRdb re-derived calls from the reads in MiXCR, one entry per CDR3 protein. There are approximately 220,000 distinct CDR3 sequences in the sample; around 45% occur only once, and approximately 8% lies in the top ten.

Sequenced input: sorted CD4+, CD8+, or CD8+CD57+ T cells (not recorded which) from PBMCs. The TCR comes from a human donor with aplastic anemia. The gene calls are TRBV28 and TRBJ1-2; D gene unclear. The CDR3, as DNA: TGTGCCAGCAGGCCCCTAACAGCTGGAGGCTATGGCTACACCTTC. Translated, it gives CASRPLTAGGYGYTF.